A selection of T cell receptor beta chains follows, all from one sample in a study of cytomegalovirus exposure and HLA in healthy donors. Here immunoSEQ multiplex PCR was the method, and the copy in TCRdb shows in-frame clones only, minus some. The table has roughly 150,000 clones, around 82% seen once. The sample comprised PBMCs. The receptors derive from a man aged 25-40 years in good health and CMV-seronegative. The conserved cysteine and the conserved F or W are not part of the CDR3 here. Fields, in order: V gene, CDR3 protein.

V gene: TRBV6-1
CDR3 protein: ASSERRRTEAF

V gene: TRBV5-4
CDR3 protein: ASSLQGAGNTIY

V gene: TRBV14
CDR3 protein: ASSQDTSGVNEQF

V gene: TRBV5-1
CDR3 protein: ASSPREGENTIY

V gene: TRBV7-9
CDR3 protein: SSSLDTSTDTQY

V gene: TRBV11-2
CDR3 protein: ASSLALLRSNEQF

V gene: TRBV6-1
CDR3 protein: ASRRAVGTDTQY

V gene: TRBV19
CDR3 protein: ASTVDPRRGQSSYNEQF

V gene: TRBV5-1
CDR3 protein: ASSFRGGPEPGELF

V gene: TRBV6-9
CDR3 protein: ASSYYGGQSEKLF

V gene: TRBV7-6
CDR3 protein: ASSLRAPGQGKNIQY

V gene: TRBV6-1
CDR3 protein: ASSETRPSEKLF

V gene: TRBV7-9
CDR3 protein: ASSFGTLNQPQH

V gene: TRBV4-1
CDR3 protein: ASSQVGAKLKD

V gene: TRBV5-1
CDR3 protein: ASSSIDRGGDEAF

V gene: TRBV6-5
CDR3 protein: ASSYSPRRETQY

V gene: TRBV7-6
CDR3 protein: ASRSIAGSNTGELF

V gene: TRBV6-5
CDR3 protein: ASSYLAGGPNEQF

V gene: TRBV4-1
CDR3 protein: ASSQVWGGYEQY

V gene: TRBV27
CDR3 protein: ASSPQTGGYSPLH

V gene: TRBV6-1
CDR3 protein: ASSELGGSGNTIY

V gene: TRBV18
CDR3 protein: ASSPTGGYLNEQF

V gene: TRBV29-1
CDR3 protein: SVEVPGLNYGYT

V gene: TRBV5-1
CDR3 protein: ASSFRLDNEQF

V gene: TRBV2
CDR3 protein: ASSGTGVSYEQY

V gene: TRBV18
CDR3 protein: ASSRTSGPSYEQY

V gene: TRBV27
CDR3 protein: ASSFIQATGELF

V gene: TRBV7-8
CDR3 protein: ASSLGERDQPQH

V gene: TRBV11-3
CDR3 protein: ASSFSGLAGGGQF

V gene: TRBV5-8
CDR3 protein: ASSWTGMHTGELF

V gene: TRBV27
CDR3 protein: ASSCRQGPPPTTDTQY

V gene: TRBV4-2
CDR3 protein: ASSLVGGGSSEQY

V gene: TRBV4-1
CDR3 protein: ASSPFPAGEFYNEQF

V gene: TRBV7-2
CDR3 protein: ASSLDRANYGYT

V gene: TRBV27
CDR3 protein: AILREGVGYEQY

V gene: TRBV7-2
CDR3 protein: ASSSGLAFNEQF

V gene: TRBV9
CDR3 protein: ASSAAGSSYEQY

V gene: TRBV6-6
CDR3 protein: ASSDQGPSNTEAF

V gene: TRBV6-4
CDR3 protein: ASTPTGGSTGELF

V gene: TRBV5-1
CDR3 protein: ASSPGLAGGPPADTQY

V gene: TRBV7-2
CDR3 protein: ASSPRDRVSGDTQY

V gene: TRBV18
CDR3 protein: ASSPTVGGEYEQY

V gene: TRBV7-2
CDR3 protein: ASSWDRGSYEQY

V gene: TRBV28
CDR3 protein: ASISFTERTDPSGANVLT

V gene: TRBV10-2
CDR3 protein: ASTQTSGGGDTQY

V gene: TRBV5-1
CDR3 protein: ASSLVGDYEQY

V gene: TRBV5-1
CDR3 protein: ASSLTTGDYNEQF

V gene: TRBV2
CDR3 protein: ASSILGGNNSPLH

V gene: TRBV27
CDR3 protein: ASSLRGQFNQPQH

V gene: TRBV6-5
CDR3 protein: ASSLGLATNEQF

V gene: TRBV7-2
CDR3 protein: ASSPRTGRDEQY

V gene: TRBV28
CDR3 protein: ASSAGLDNSPLH

V gene: TRBV6-4
CDR3 protein: ASSDYATGTEAF